The 28 T cell receptor beta chains given below trace back to one sample, sequenced in a study of cytomegalovirus exposure and HLA in healthy donors. PCR primers comprised 60 Vbeta and 13 Jbeta primers. Sequenced by immunoSEQ multiplex PCR; TCRdb stores in-frame clones only, minus some. The sample lists some 150,000 clones, more than 80% occurring once. Sequencing was done on a sample of PBMCs. Receptors originate from a woman aged 50 to 60 in good health and CMV-seronegative.

J is TRBJ2-7 and V is TRBV28; 11 bases line up with TRBD2. The CDR3 runs to 14 residues. Per germline, CDR1 MDHEN and CDR2 SYDVKM. V shed 4 bases, J shed 3 bases, and the junction held 2 bases outside the gene matches. CDR3 sequence reads: CASSYGLAGYEQYF. The DNA of the CDR3 is TGTGCCAGCAGTTACGGACTAGCGGGCTACGAGCAGTACTTC.

J is TRBJ2-7 and V is TRBV11-2, with a tentative D call TRBD2 (6 bases). V shed 3 bases and J shed 2 bases, with 14 bases lying between them. CDR1 is SGHAT, CDR2 FQNNGV, per germline. This CDR3 spans 15 amino acids. The CDR3 loop reads CASSLFGGGTYEQYF. CDR3 sequence (DNA): TGTGCCAGCAGCTTGTTTGGGGGAGGCACCTACGAGCAGTACTTC.

The rearrangement joins TRBV6-1 to TRBJ1-6, with D hard to call. Between the trimmed V and J ends, which lost 6 bases and 10 bases, there was a span of 7 bases. The CDR3 extends over 11 amino acids. Germline CDR1 and CDR2: MNHNS and SASEGT. CDR3 amino acids: CASSISSPLHF. The CDR3 DNA follows: TGTGCCAGCAGCATTAGCTCACCCCTCCACTTT.

The chain uses TRBV7-9 and TRBJ2-7, with D tentatively TRBD2 (6 bases). Trimming cost V 2 bases and J 3 bases, with 8 bases left between them. The CDR3 sequence is 13 residues long. CDR1 is SEHNR and CDR2 is FQNEAQ in the germline V gene (reference sequence). CDR3 nucleotide sequence: TGTGCCAGCAGCTTAATGGAGGGCTACGAGCAGTACTTC. Its protein is CASSLMEGYEQYF.

The chain links TRBV21-1 to TRBJ2-7; TRBD2, the D gene given by the table, was not confirmed from the DNA. TRBV21-1 is assigned pseudogene status. The CDR3 covers 14 residues. Here the CDR3 reads CASTSRQLTYEQYF. In DNA form, the CDR3 reads TGTGCCAGCACCTCAAGGCAACTAACCTACGAGCAGTACTTC.

The rearrangement links TRBV11-2 to TRBJ1-3; D is uncertain. V was pared by 1 base and J by 8 bases, with 9 bases between. Germline CDR1 is SGHAT and CDR2 is FQNNGV. The CDR3 covers 13 residues. For the CDR3, the DNA is TGTGCCAGCAGCTTAGTTATTGTTGACACCATATATTTT. This sequence encodes CASSLVIVDTIYF.

The chain is built from TRBV11-3 and TRBJ1-2, with TRBD1 matching over 7 bases. The V segment lost 1 base and the J segment 4 bases; nucleotides outside the gene matches: 3. The CDR3 sequence is 14 residues long. Germline V gene sequence: CDR1 SGHNT, CDR2 YENEEA. The CDR3 DNA reads TGTGCCAGCAGCTTAGGGGACAGCTCCTATGGCTACACCTTC. Its translation is CASSLGDSSYGYTF.

The V gene is TRBV6-5, the J gene TRBJ2-7; TRBD1 agrees at 9 bases. In germline, CDR1 is MNHEY, CDR2 SVGAGI. The V and J ends lost 4 bases and 7 bases, in that order; junction bases with no gene match: 8. The CDR3 is 14 amino acids. CDR3 nucleotide sequence: TGTGCCAGCAGTTCCACAGGGGGCGCGGGGGAGCAGTACTTC. This translates into CASSSTGGAGEQYF.

Points on this clone: The CDR3 ends on some other residue instead of the conserved phenylalanine or tryptophan, so this is likely a read error. No DNA is shown, since the ends of the CDR3 on it are uncertain; the CDR3 is the one TCRdb lists. The chain is built from TRBV18 and TRBJ2-3; TRBD1, the table's D call, was not compared with the DNA. From its first to its last residue, the CDR3 has 11 amino acids. CDR1 KGHSH and CDR2 LQKENI come from the germline V gene. CDR3 sequence reads: CASSPPGRRCA.

The chain carries TRBV7-6 and TRBJ2-5; D is perhaps TRBD1 (5 bases). V was cut by 6 bases and J by 5 bases, with 19 bases left in between. Germline V lookup: CDR1 SGHVS, CDR2 FNYEAQ. The CDR3 loop spans 15 amino acids. CDR3 loop: CASSPRAGYLETQYF. The DNA of the CDR3 is TGTGCCAGCAGTCCCCGGGCAGGGTACCTTGAGACCCAGTACTTC.

This clone was observed once. The V call is TRBV6-1, the J call TRBJ2-5; 12 positions agree with TRBD1. Germline V gives CDR1 MNHNS, CDR2 SASEGT. CDR3 length equals 17 residues. With 2 bases clipped from V and 5 bases from J, the junction kept 9 bases outside the gene matches. The CDR3, as DNA: TGTGCCAGCAGTGAAAGGGACAGGGGGCATCCAAGGGAGACCCAGTACTTC. Translation gives CASSERDRGHPRETQYF.

On this clone itself: One end of the junction does not line up with germline, which may come from a read error. For the CDR3, the DNA is TGTGTCAGCAGTCCCTACGGGGTAGCGGGAGAACCTACAGATACGCAGTATTTT. Protein: CVSSPYGVAGEPTDTQYF. The chain combines TRBV28 with TRBJ2-3, with 9 bases lining up with TRBD2. The CDR3 runs 18 residues. CDR1 and CDR2 (germline): MDHEN, SYDVKM.

The chain carries TRBV11-2 and TRBJ2-1, with 14 bases lining up with TRBD2. CDR1 is SGHAT and CDR2 is FQNNGV in the germline V gene. The CDR3 consists of 17 residues. V was pared by 3 bases and J by 6 bases, with 7 bases of the junction left unmatched. The CDR3: CASSFTGTSGGLNEQFF. CDR3 bases: TGTGCCAGCAGCTTCACTGGGACTAGCGGGGGCCTCAATGAGCAGTTCTTC.

This clone was observed a handful of times. This rearrangement joins TRBV6-6 to TRBJ1-4; D is unclear. The CDR3 length is 14 residues. Germline assignment: CDR1 MNHNY and CDR2 SVGAGI (reference sequence). V was shortened by 7 bases and J by 8 bases, with 17 bases between the two germline ends. CDR3 DNA: TGTGCCAGCACCCTTCCGGATCCGGGGGAAAAACTGTTTTTT. Protein sequence: CASTLPDPGEKLFF.

The genes are TRBV28 and TRBJ1-1; D is unresolved. This CDR3 is 14 amino acids long. Germline V lookup: CDR1 MDHEN, CDR2 SYDVKM. The ends were cut back, 6 bases at V and 0 bases at J, with 11 bases in the middle. CDR3 residues: CASRVGEVNTEAFF. DNA of the CDR3: TGTGCCAGCAGGGTCGGGGAGGTGAACACTGAAGCTTTCTTT.

The gene calls are TRBV19 and TRBJ1-1, with a possible D match to TRBD1 (5 bases). Looked up from germline, CDR1 is LNHDA and CDR2 is SQIVND (reference sequence). Trimming stripped 6 bases from V and 12 bases from J, with 11 bases between. There are 10 residues in the CDR3. For the CDR3, the DNA is TGTGCCAGTAGCAGGGTGAGAACTTTCTTT. It encodes CASSRVRTFF.

The J gene is TRBJ2-7, the V gene TRBV9; D is uncertain. Looked up from germline, CDR1 is SGDLS and CDR2 is YYNGEE. The CDR3 totals 16 residues. V was shortened by 3 bases and J by 2 bases, with 18 bases between the two germline ends. The CDR3 DNA follows: TGTGCCAGCAGCGCCCTCCGAGGTCTTCCCACCTACGAGCAGTACTTC. Protein sequence: CASSALRGLPTYEQYF. Combining the CDR3 with reference TRBV9 and TRBJ2-7 gives the whole variable domain DSGVTQTPKHLITATGQRVTLRCSPRSGDLSVYWYQQSLDQGLQFLIQYYNGEERAKGNILERFSAQQFPDLHSELNLSSLELGDSALYFCASSALRGLPTYEQYFGPGTRLTVT.

This clone was recorded only once. The J gene is TRBJ2-1, the V gene TRBV5-6; 12 positions agree with TRBD2. The V gene end was trimmed by 2 bases and the J gene end by 6 bases; junction bases not matched to a gene: 3. The CDR3 runs to 15 residues. CDR1 and CDR2 (germline): SGHDT, YYEEEE. The CDR3 reads CASSLLAGGSNEQFF. The DNA for the CDR3 is TGTGCCAGCAGCTTACTAGCGGGGGGATCCAATGAGCAGTTCTTC.

The chain has TRBV9 and TRBJ2-2; TRBD2 aligns across 7 bases. CDR1 and CDR2 (germline): SGDLS, YYNGEE. J was trimmed by 1 base and V by 4 bases; bases with no gene match: 16. The CDR3 extends over 19 amino acids. CDR3 amino acids: CASSTPRSGGSENTGELFF. The CDR3 coding sequence is TGTGCCAGCAGCACTCCCAGATCGGGGGGTTCAGAGAACACCGGGGAGCTGTTTTTT. Complete variable domain (other parts from reference TRBV9 and TRBJ2-2): DSGVTQTPKHLITATGQRVTLRCSPRSGDLSVYWYQQSLDQGLQFLIQYYNGEERAKGNILERFSAQQFPDLHSELNLSSLELGDSALYFCASSTPRSGGSENTGELFFGEGSRLTVL.

This sequence joins TRBV10-3 and TRBJ1-4; 9 nucleotides line up with TRBD1. The germline CDR1 and CDR2 sequences are ENHRY and SYGVKD. V shed 6 bases and J 8 bases; nucleotides not matched to a gene: 7. This CDR3 has 14 amino acids. The CDR3 region has the DNA TGTGCCATCAGCCAGACAGGGGGTAAAGAAAAACTGTTTTTT. Its translation is CAISQTGGKEKLFF.

The V gene is TRBV14, the J gene TRBJ1-2, with 8 bases aligning to TRBD1. J was trimmed by 7 bases and V by 4 bases; bases with no gene match: 8. The CDR3 has 14 amino acids. Germline CDR1 reads SGHDN; CDR2 reads FVKESK. This chain's CDR3 is CASSPRRQGAGYTF. CDR3 DNA sequence: TGTGCCAGCAGCCCGCGAAGGCAGGGGGCTGGCTACACCTTC.

The V and J genes are TRBV9 and TRBJ2-5; tentatively, D is TRBD2 (7 bases). This CDR3 spans 16 amino acids. The V end was cut by 0 bases, the J end by 6 bases, with 18 bases between. Germline V gene lookup returns CDR1 SGDLS and CDR2 YYNGEE. CDR3 DNA sequence: TGTGCCAGCAGCGTAGGGGGGGGGCGGTTTACGAAGACCCAGTACTTC. Its translation: CASSVGGGRFTKTQYF.

For this clone: The sample contains more than one DNA sequence encoding this CDR3. The chain employs TRBV29-1 and TRBJ2-3; TRBD2 agrees at 8 bases. Per the germline V gene, CDR1 is SQVTM and CDR2 is ANQGSEA. This CDR3 region has 17 residues. V was clipped by 4 bases and J by 3 bases; unmatched bases: 15. In DNA, the CDR3 is TGCAGCGTTGCCCCGTCGGTAGCGGGGAGTGGTACAGATACGCAGTATTTT. It specifies CSVAPSVAGSGTDTQYF.

V usage is TRBV5-6 and J usage is TRBJ2-7, with TRBD1 as a possible D gene (6 bases). Trimming removed 4 bases at V and 3 bases at J, with 26 bases between. The CDR3 is 18 amino acids. Per germline, CDR1 SGHDT and CDR2 YYEEEE. The CDR3 spells CASSPEYGTPTVIYEQYF. CDR3 DNA sequence: TGTGCCAGCAGCCCGGAATACGGGACACCTACGGTAATCTACGAGCAGTACTTC.

The V and J genes are TRBV9 and TRBJ2-2; D is perhaps TRBD2 (7 bases). The CDR3 is 13 residues long. With 3 bases removed from V and 9 bases from J, the gap between germline ends came to 12 bases. Per germline, CDR1 SGDLS and CDR2 YYNGEE. The CDR3 protein is CASSEPGGRELFF. The CDR3 DNA reads as TGTGCCAGCAGCGAACCGGGGGGCCGGGAGCTGTTTTTT. Together with reference TRBV9 and TRBJ2-2, the CDR3 gives the full variable domain: DSGVTQTPKHLITATGQRVTLRCSPRSGDLSVYWYQQSLDQGLQFLIQYYNGEERAKGNILERFSAQQFPDLHSELNLSSLELGDSALYFCASSEPGGRELFFGEGSRLTVL.

J is TRBJ2-1 and V is TRBV9; the match to TRBD2 covers 7 bases. V lost 4 bases to trimming and J lost 2 bases; unmatched junction nucleotides: 6. Germline V gives CDR1 SGDLS, CDR2 YYNGEE. The CDR3 consists of 15 residues. CDR3 bases: TGTGCCAGCAGCTTCCTAGCGGCTACCTACAATGAGCAGTTCTTC. Residues: CASSFLAATYNEQFF.

This clone was seen only a few times. The chain recombines TRBV19 with TRBJ2-1; 8 bases match TRBD2. V gave up 3 bases and J gave up 3 bases; unmatched junction bases: 10. The CDR3 has 17 residues. CDR1 is LNHDA, CDR2 SQIVND, per germline (reference sequence). The CDR3 coding sequence is TGTGCCAGTAGTATTTGGGCTAGCGGGCAGGGCTACAATGAGCAGTTCTTC. This sequence encodes CASSIWASGQGYNEQFF.

J is TRBJ1-1 and V is TRBV6-5; possibly TRBD1 for D (6 bases). Germline CDR1 MNHEY, CDR2 SVGAGI. Trimming took off 2 bases at V and 5 bases at J, with 12 bases between the two ends. The CDR3 is made up of 14 amino acids. As DNA, the CDR3 is TGTGCCAGCAGTTACCAGGGGCGGGGGACTGAAGCTTTCTTT. Its translation: CASSYQGRGTEAFF.